Presented here are 24 T cell receptor beta chains from one specimen sequenced in a study of radiotherapy plus CTLA-4 blockade in lung cancer. The method was immunoSEQ multiplex PCR; TCRdb's version includes in-frame clones alone and lacks a portion of them. The sample yields about 95,000 clones, roughly 85% seen once. Source: peripheral blood, taken from a patient treated with radiotherapy plus ipilimumab. These receptors all stem from a human donor with non-small cell lung cancer who had stable disease on radiotherapy plus ipilimumab.

The V call is TRBV6-6, the J call TRBJ2-2, with D possibly being TRBD1 or TRBD2 (6 bases each). The CDR3 has 15 residues. From germline, CDR1 is MNHNY and CDR2 SVGAGI (reference sequence). V was pared by 2 bases and J by 6 bases, with 13 bases between. In nucleotides, the CDR3 is TGTGCCAGCAGTTACGGAGGGGGAAACGCCGGGGAGCTGTTTTTT. It encodes CASSYGGGNAGELFF.

The CDR3 sequence: CASSLTAVRQHSNQPQHF. DNA for the CDR3: TGTGCCAGCAGCTTAACGGCGGTTAGACAACATAGCAATCAGCCCCAGCATTTT. V usage is TRBV7-6 and J usage is TRBJ1-5; no definite D call. Per the germline V gene, CDR1 is SGHVS and CDR2 is FNYEAQ. The CDR3 sequence is 18 residues long. V lost 2 bases and J 0 bases, leaving 17 bases between the germline ends.

The chain couples TRBV13 to TRBJ2-1; D unclear. This CDR3 has 14 amino acids. The germline V gene encodes CDR1 PRHDT and CDR2 FYEKMQ (reference sequence). V was pared by 5 bases and J by 8 bases, with 16 bases between. The DNA for the CDR3 is TGTGCCAGCAGCCCGAAGAGGATCAATTATGAGCAGTTCTTC. Translated: CASSPKRINYEQFF.

The gene calls are TRBV7-3 and TRBJ2-7, with TRBD2 as a possible D gene (6 bases). Deletions cut 2 bases from V and 2 bases from J, with 16 bases between. The CDR3 loop spans 16 amino acids. Germline V gene lookup returns CDR1 SGHTA and CDR2 FQGTGA. CDR3 region: CASSLAGGGATYEQYF. CDR3 DNA sequence: TGTGCCAGCAGCTTAGCTGGTGGCGGGGCAACCTACGAGCAGTACTTC.

V is TRBV11-3 and J is TRBJ1-2; D is unresolved. Between the trimmed V and J ends, which lost 2 bases and 4 bases, there was a span of 8 bases. This CDR3 spans 13 amino acids. The germline V gene has CDR1 SGHNT and CDR2 YENEEA. The CDR3 here is CASSLICTYGYTF. In DNA form, the CDR3 reads TGTGCCAGCAGCTTAATTTGCACCTATGGCTACACCTTC. Supplemented by reference TRBV11-3 and TRBJ1-2, the full variable domain reads EAGVVQSPRYKIIEKKQPVAFWCNPISGHNTLYWYLQNLGQGPELLIRYENEEAVDDSQLPKDRFSAERLKGVDSTLKIQPAELGDSAVYLCASSLICTYGYTFGSGTRLTVV.

The chain joins TRBV28 to TRBJ2-7, with 8 positions matching TRBD2. This CDR3 contains 14 residues. Trimming took 7 bases from V and 0 from J; bases not matched to a gene: 5. Germline lookup yields CDR1 MDHEN and CDR2 SYDVKM. The CDR3: CASTGGGSSYEQYF. The CDR3 DNA is TGTGCCAGCACCGGGGGGGGGAGCTCCTACGAGCAGTACTTC. Based on the CDR3 plus reference TRBV28 and TRBJ2-7, the full variable domain is DVKVTQSSRYLVKRTGEKVFLECVQDMDHENMFWYRQDPGLGLRLIYFSYDVKMKEKGDIPEGYSVSREKKERFSLILESASTNQTSMYLCASTGGGSSYEQYFGPGTRLTVT.

The CDR3 DNA reads TGCGCCAGCAGTGAGTCAGCAAGTGGGACCCAGTACTTC. Translated: CASSESASGTQYF. The chain has TRBV10-2 and TRBJ2-5; no firm D call. The CDR3 loop spans 13 amino acids. Germline CDR1 WSHSY, CDR2 SAAADI. Trimming shortened V by 0 bases and J by 7 bases, and 9 bases separated the two germline ends.

The CDR3 nucleotides are TGTGCCAGCAGTCACCCCCTCGAGGGGACACCCCTCCACTTT. Its protein is CASSHPLEGTPLHF. The chain combines TRBV28 with TRBJ1-6, with D perhaps matching TRBD1 (5 bases). The CDR3 sequence is 14 residues long. Trimming stripped 5 bases from V and 11 bases from J, with 16 bases between. Germline CDR1 is MDHEN and CDR2 is SYDVKM.

The sample holds a few counts of this clone. This chain connects TRBV6-1 to TRBJ1-1; unclear D gene. Germline CDR1 MNHNS, CDR2 SASEGT. Trimming pared 5 bases from V and 0 bases from J, leaving 13 bases between. This CDR3 region has 15 residues. CDR3 DNA sequence: TGTGCCAGCAGTAAGGGATTTAGTATGAACACTGAAGCTTTCTTT. The encoded protein is CASSKGFSMNTEAFF.

This clone was counted only a few times. Other DNA sequences from this sample encode an identical CDR3 as well. The J gene is TRBJ1-6, the V gene TRBV6-6; no reliable D call. V shed 3 bases and J shed 0 bases, with 9 bases lying between them. This CDR3 is built from 16 residues. In germline, CDR1 is MNHNY, CDR2 SVGAGI (reference sequence). The CDR3 sequence is CASSYDSISYNSPLHF. In DNA, the CDR3 is TGTGCCAGCAGTTATGACTCCATCTCCTATAATTCACCCCTCCACTTT.

J is TRBJ2-7 and V is TRBV27; 7 nucleotides agree with TRBD2. The CDR3 totals 16 residues. Germline V CDR1 and CDR2: MNHEY, SMNVEV (reference sequence). J was trimmed by 3 bases and V by 5 bases; bases with no gene match: 13. CDR3 amino acids: CASSVTLAELFYEQYF. In nucleotides, the CDR3 is TGTGCCAGCAGTGTTACCCTAGCGGAGTTATTCTACGAGCAGTACTTC.

This rearrangement joins TRBV5-6 to TRBJ2-5, with TRBD1 matching 12 bases. This CDR3 has 17 residues. Trimming removed 4 bases from V and 5 bases from J; junction bases left unmatched: 12. Looked up from germline, CDR1 is SGHDT and CDR2 is YYEEEE. CDR3 in DNA: TGTGCCAGCAGCACCCTGCCGGGACAGGGGGCGAGGGAGACCCAGTACTTC. It encodes CASSTLPGQGARETQYF. The whole variable domain, remainder taken from reference TRBV5-6 and TRBJ2-5, is DAGVTQSPTHLIKTRGQQVTLRCSPKSGHDTVSWYQQALGQGPQFIFQYYEEEERQRGNFPDRFSGHQFPNYSSELNVNALLLGDSALYLCASSTLPGQGARETQYFGPGTRLLVL.

This chain joins TRBV2 and TRBJ1-1; D is perhaps TRBD1 (5 bases). The germline gives CDR1 SNHLY, CDR2 FYNNEI. The ends were cut back, 6 bases at V and 1 base at J, with 12 bases in the middle. The CDR3 has 14 amino acids. The CDR3 loop is CASRVGVGNTEAFF. The CDR3 nucleotides are TGTGCCAGCAGGGTGGGGGTGGGGAACACTGAAGCTTTCTTT.

This clone was seen a handful of times. This chain links TRBV6-1 with TRBJ2-5, with 9 bases identical to TRBD2. Germline CDR1 MNHNS, CDR2 SASEGT. The CDR3 extends over 15 amino acids. With 1 base clipped from V and 5 bases from J, the junction kept 5 bases outside the gene matches. As DNA, the CDR3 is TGTGCCAGCAGTGAAGGTTCGCGGGGGGGTGAGACCCAGTACTTC. Translated: CASSEGSRGGETQYF.

This clone was found a few times. The chain links TRBV6-1 to TRBJ1-6, with unresolved D. The germline V and J ends were trimmed by 6 bases and 10 bases, with 13 bases remaining between them. The CDR3 is 13 amino acids. Germline CDR1 is MNHNS and CDR2 is SASEGT. The CDR3 reads CASRGQVVSPLHF. CDR3 in DNA: TGTGCCAGCAGAGGGCAGGTGGTCTCACCCCTCCACTTT.

V is TRBV27 and J is TRBJ2-1, with 7 bases aligning to TRBD1. Germline V gene sequence: CDR1 MNHEY, CDR2 SMNVEV (reference sequence). Germline trimming cut 3 bases from V and 8 bases from J; bases unmatched to any gene: 4. CDR3 length: 13 residues. CDR3 region: CASSFLGGYEQFF. CDR3 coding DNA: TGTGCCAGCAGTTTCCTAGGGGGCTATGAGCAGTTCTTC.

This chain connects TRBV9 to TRBJ1-3; D gene uncertain. The CDR3 consists of 14 residues. The germline CDR1 and CDR2 sequences are SGDLS and YYNGEE. Deletions cut 2 bases from V and 0 bases from J, with 6 bases between. CDR3 DNA sequence: TGTGCCAGCAGCGTGAGAAGCTCTGGAAACACCATATATTTT. Translating it yields CASSVRSSGNTIYF.

This clone has more than one count but fewer than ten. The chain uses TRBV7-2 and TRBJ2-7; 8 nucleotides line up with TRBD1. Trimming cost V 4 bases and J 6 bases; bases outside gene matches: 11. The CDR3 runs to 15 residues. Germline values: CDR1 SGHTA, CDR2 FQGNSA. CDR3 nucleotides: TGTGCCAGCAGCTCCCGACGGACAGGGACGGGCGAGCAGTACTTC. Translating it yields CASSSRRTGTGEQYF.

This clone showed up just a few times. The chain has TRBV7-3 and TRBJ2-1; weak D call: TRBD2 (6 bases). V lost 6 bases and J lost 1, with 13 bases in between. Germline loops: CDR1 SGHTA, CDR2 FQGTGA. The CDR3 length is 15 residues. In DNA, the CDR3 is TGTGCCAGCAGTTCCCGGGACTCTTCCTACAATGAGCAGTTCTTC. Translation: CASSSRDSSYNEQFF.

The chain couples TRBV29-1 to TRBJ2-3; D might be TRBD2 (5 bases). Trimming removed 3 bases at V and 6 bases at J, with 13 bases between. Germline CDR1 SQVTM, CDR2 ANQGSEA. The CDR3 consists of 13 residues. Written as DNA, the CDR3 is TGCAGCGTTGAGGCTCGGGGATCCGATACGCAGTATTTT. Translated, it gives CSVEARGSDTQYF.

This clone was observed once. In DNA, the CDR3 is TGTGCCAGCAGCCAAGTACAGGGGTCGATGAACACTGAAGCTTTCTTT. Amino acid sequence: CASSQVQGSMNTEAFF. This sequence joins TRBV4-2 and TRBJ1-1, with TRBD1 identical over 7 bases. The germline V gene encodes CDR1 LGHNA and CDR2 YNFKEQ. The CDR3 covers 16 residues. Trimming removed 1 base from V and 0 bases from J; junction bases left unmatched: 5.

The chain joins TRBV30 to TRBJ2-1; TRBD2 matches at 15 bases. This CDR3 comprises 17 residues. CDR1 and CDR2 (germline): GTSNPN, SVGIG (reference sequence). DNA of the CDR3: TGTGCAAGGGGACGGTCCGGGACTAGCGGGAGGAGGAATGAGCAGTTCTTC. Its translation is CARGRSGTSGRRNEQFF.

V gene TRBV10-3 combines with J gene TRBJ2-7; the match to TRBD2 covers 11 bases. CDR1 ENHRY and CDR2 SYGVKD come from the germline V gene. V was clipped by 4 bases and J by 6 bases; unmatched bases: 5. The CDR3 is made up of 14 amino acids. The CDR3 nucleotides read TGTGCCATCAGTGCAGGACTAGCGGGTGGCGAGCAGTACTTC. It yields the protein CAISAGLAGGEQYF.

The rearrangement uses TRBV2 and TRBJ2-5; D not resolved. CDR1 and CDR2 (germline): SNHLY, FYNNEI. This CDR3 contains 12 residues. Trimming cost V 5 bases and J 5 bases, with 9 bases left between them. DNA of the CDR3: TGTGCCAGCAGTTCGGGCCATGAGACCCAGTACTTC. Its protein product is CASSSGHETQYF.